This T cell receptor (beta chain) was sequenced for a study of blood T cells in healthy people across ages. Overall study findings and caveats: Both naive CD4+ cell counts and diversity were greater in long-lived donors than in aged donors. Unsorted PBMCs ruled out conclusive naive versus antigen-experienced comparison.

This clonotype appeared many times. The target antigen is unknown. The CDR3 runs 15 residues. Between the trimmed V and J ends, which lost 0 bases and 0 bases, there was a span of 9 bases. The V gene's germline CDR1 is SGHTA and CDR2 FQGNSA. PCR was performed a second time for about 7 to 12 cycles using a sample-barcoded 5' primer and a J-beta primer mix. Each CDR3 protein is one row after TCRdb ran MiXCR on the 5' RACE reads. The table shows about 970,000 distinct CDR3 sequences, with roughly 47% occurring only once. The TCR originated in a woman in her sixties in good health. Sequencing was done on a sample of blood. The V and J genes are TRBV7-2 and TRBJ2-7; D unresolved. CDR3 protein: CASSLAPVSSYEQYF. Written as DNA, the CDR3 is TGTGCCAGCAGCTTAGCCCCGGTTAGCTCCTACGAGCAGTACTTC.